This T cell receptor (beta chain) was sequenced during a study of CD8+ T cells in alopecia areata (dated by TCRdb to the late 2010s). Study-level background: The treated patients, all with moderate-to-severe alopecia areata, were enrolled in an open-label pilot trial of oral tofacitinib given at 5 to 10 mg twice daily. Tofacitinib was administered for 6 to 18 months, and 6 months of follow-up off drug were then conducted to assess delayed response and recurrence. The SALT score, which quantifies the percentage of affected scalp surface area, was used to measure disease severity in treated patients. In both human patients and the C3H/HeJ mouse model, the study applied high-throughput TCRbeta sequencing to look at T cell clonal expansion in alopecia areata. In humans, TCRbeta sequencing was performed on scalp tissue and on sorted CD4+ and CD8+ peripheral blood T cells from healthy controls and from patients with patchy or totalis/universalis alopecia areata. Biopsies were taken from tofacitinib-treated patients at baseline and again at 4 and 24 weeks into treatment, and several of those patients also had a later scalp biopsy. Clonality in the scalp was compared among normal scalp (n=4), patchy alopecia areata scalp (n=8), and alopecia totalis/universalis scalp (n=8). RNA was obtained with the PAXgene miRNA kit for fixed scalp, the miRNeasy kit for PBMCs, and the RNeasy kit for mouse skin. TCRbeta CDR3 regions were amplified by immunoSEQ multiplex PCR using 35 Vbeta forward and 13 Jbeta reverse primers. The paper's findings and limits, for the study overall: Higher clonality and more expanded CD8+ clones were observed in lesional scalp than in normal scalp, particularly in alopecia totalis/universalis, a finding suggestive of antigenic drive. With tofacitinib, both scalp clonality and the number of expanded CD8+ clones among the top 100 scalp clones went down significantly. Unlike mouse skin, which is dominated by gammadelta T cells, normal human skin has resident alphabeta T cells that are also sequenced, and this complicates analysis of the scalp TCR repertoire. Many expanded lesional clones were found to persist in scalp and blood during tofacitinib treatment, and relapse after treatment cessation may be partly explained by this persistence. Shared TCR sequences between patients were less evident than in mice, which may be partly attributable to HLA diversity in the patient population. Because the treated cohort was small and had just a single nonresponder, larger studies are needed to establish links between baseline CD8+ expansion and response.

For this clone: Its antigen is unknown. Base quality data are lacking; no much larger clone is found one base away.

According to the study, the label for this sample's time point signals: around 4 weeks on oral tofacitinib. This specimen's treatment or condition label, interpreted: oral pan-JAK inhibitor, 5-10 mg twice daily. Peripheral blood and lesional scalp punch biopsies were obtained from patients with alopecia areata. After PBMCs were isolated by density centrifugation and stained for CD3, CD4 and CD8, a FACSAria was used to sort CD4+ and CD8+ T cells. The library was produced with the immunoSEQ multiplex PCR assay. RNA was extracted from all samples and reverse transcribed into cDNA as template for TCR sequencing. First-strand cDNA was synthesized with SuperScript III using a 2:1 mix of oligo-dT and random hexamers. Amplification bias was assessed with a synthetic immune receptor repertoire, and residual bias was removed computationally. Per the authors' processing: After raw reads were preprocessed to remove errors, the CDR3 was defined following IMGT conventions as running from the conserved cysteine to phenylalanine. To get clonality, Shannon entropy was normalized by log2 of the number of productive unique TCRs and the result was subtracted from 1. Scalp TCRbeta sequences were cross-referenced with sorted blood CD4 and CD8 repertoires so that the CD4 or CD8 identity of scalp clones could be inferred. TCRdb stores this immuneACCESS table with in-frame sequences only. Part of the clones is absent; in the studies checked, under half of the shortfall reflects unresolved V genes, and no reason is known for the rest. V and J calls and clone size are as listed in that table; D and trimming were resolved from the DNA. This sample gives some 220,000 clones in total; more than 45% of them show up just once. Around 1.4% of the sample lies in the top ten.

The source is a human donor with alopecia areata. The starting material was CD4+ T cells sorted from blood, obtained at week 4, from a patient treated with tofacitinib.

The CDR3 reads CASSLPLGVTTF. The DNA reads TGTGCCAGCAGCCTACCGCTGGGGGTCACCACCTTC. This receptor chain uses TRBV7-2 and TRBJ1-2; a weak D assignment points to TRBD1 (5 bases agree). Inclusive of the bounding cysteine and phenylalanine, the CDR3 is 12 residues long. Of the read, only the CDR3 DNA is kept; its 36 bases are in frame from base 1. Cut back by 5 bases and 13 bases, the V and J ends lie 17 bases apart. CDR1 SGHTA and CDR2 FQGNSA were looked up in the germline V gene.